Shown below are 11 T cell receptor beta chains from a single sample sequenced in a study of CD8+ T cells in alopecia areata. Documented treatment: oral pan-JAK inhibitor, 5-10 mg twice daily. Sequencing templates came from extracted RNA that was reverse transcribed into cDNA. This table comes from immunoSEQ multiplex PCR, and its TCRdb copy is limited to in-frame clones, with some not included. The data contain roughly 120,000 clones, roughly three fifths of them singletons. Specimen: CD8+ T cells sorted from blood, collected at week 24, from a patient treated with tofacitinib. Every receptor here comes from a human donor with alopecia areata.

This chain uses TRBV27 with TRBJ1-1; maybe TRBD1 (6 bases). The CDR3 length is 9 residues. CDR1 and CDR2 (germline): MNHEY, SMNVEV (reference sequence). CDR3 sequence reads: CRGYTEAFF. CDR3 DNA: TGTAGGGGGTACACTGAAGCTTTCTTT.

This clone appeared a few times. This chain joins TRBV5-8 and TRBJ2-1; 8 bases map to TRBD2. Losses at the gene ends were 3 bases for V and 9 bases for J; bases not matched to a gene: 17. Per germline, CDR1 SGHTS and CDR2 YDEGEE. The CDR3 length is 17 residues. This CDR3 reads CASSSSLGTRRSGEQFF. CDR3 bases: TGTGCCAGCAGCTCCTCTCTGGGGACTAGGCGTTCGGGTGAGCAGTTCTTC.

The chain employs TRBV6-5 and TRBJ1-6; no firm D call. CDR1 MNHEY and CDR2 SVGAGI come from the germline V gene. V was pared by 6 bases and J by 8 bases, with 14 bases between. The CDR3 covers 14 residues. The CDR3 sequence: CASRFEGLDSPLHF. The CDR3 DNA is TGTGCCAGCAGATTCGAAGGGTTGGATTCACCCCTCCACTTT.

This clone was seen a handful of times. The V and J genes are TRBV7-9 and TRBJ2-1, with D possibly matching TRBD1 (5 bases). V lost 1 base and J lost 9, with 7 bases in between. Germline loops: CDR1 SEHNR, CDR2 FQNEAQ (reference sequence). The CDR3 runs 12 residues. The CDR3 sequence is CASSLGGGEQFF. The DNA of the CDR3 is TGTGCCAGCAGCTTAGGGGGCGGTGAGCAGTTCTTC.

V is TRBV7-8 and J is TRBJ1-2; possibly TRBD1 for D (5 bases). Trimming cost V 2 bases and J 6 bases, with 13 bases left between them. Germline lookup yields CDR1 SGHVS and CDR2 FQNEAQ. CDR3 size: 14 residues. CDR3 bases: TGTGCCAGCAGCTTATGGGCAGGGAAGGATGGCTACACCTTC. Translating it yields CASSLWAGKDGYTF.

This clone was observed a few times. The chain is built from TRBV27 and TRBJ2-7, with D unclear. This CDR3 contains 11 residues. V was cut by 4 bases and J by 4 bases, with 5 bases left in between. CDR1 is MNHEY, CDR2 SMNVEV, per germline (reference sequence). The chain's CDR3 is CASSSGYEQYF. CDR3 bases: TGTGCCAGCAGTTCCGGATACGAGCAGTACTTC.

V gene TRBV2 combines with J gene TRBJ2-5; 7 bases fit TRBD2. Germline V lookup: CDR1 SNHLY, CDR2 FYNNEI. The length of the CDR3 is 16 residues. The V gene end was trimmed by 7 bases and the J gene end by 1 base; junction bases not matched to a gene: 12. CDR3 DNA sequence: TGTGCCAGCAACCCTGCCCAGCGGGGTATCCAAGAGACCCAGTACTTC. Translating it yields CASNPAQRGIQETQYF.

This clone occurred a few times. V gene TRBV27 combines with J gene TRBJ1-1; no firm D call. The CDR3 length is 12 residues. Trimming removed 0 bases at V and 1 base at J, with 0 bases between. The germline gives CDR1 MNHEY, CDR2 SMNVEV (reference sequence). This CDR3 reads CASSLSNTEAFF. In nucleotides, the CDR3 is TGTGCCAGCAGTTTATCGAACACTGAAGCTTTCTTT.

The chain employs TRBV29-1 and TRBJ2-5, with 10 bases aligning to TRBD2. The end of the DNA aligns better with TRBJ2-7, so the J call may be wrong. The germline gives CDR1 SQVTM, CDR2 ANQGSEA. The CDR3 contains 15 residues. Here the CDR3 DNA reads TGCAGCGTTGAAGTCAACCTAGCGGGGGTCTACGAGCAGTACTTC. It specifies CSVEVNLAGVYEQYF.

This clone appeared a few times. The chain combines TRBV27 with TRBJ1-5; TRBD1 is a possible D gene (6 bases). Trimming cost V 7 bases and J 3 bases, with 16 bases left between them. Germline V gene sequence: CDR1 MNHEY, CDR2 SMNVEV (reference sequence). CDR3 length equals 15 residues. The CDR3 region is CASKLGGGLNQPQHF. The DNA for the CDR3 is TGTGCCAGCAAACTAGGGGGGGGGCTCAATCAGCCCCAGCATTTT.

On this clone itself: This clone may be a read error of a much larger clone one base away. This chain links TRBV7-9 with TRBJ2-5; possible D gene TRBD1, 5 bases. CDR1 is SEHNR and CDR2 is FQNEAQ in the germline V gene (reference sequence). CDR3 length equals 13 residues. Trimming cost V 3 bases and J 1 base, with 6 bases left between them. The CDR3 nucleotides are TGTGCCAGCAGCTTCGACAGCCAAGAGACCCAGTACTTC. Translation gives CASSFDSQETQYF.